Each of the 24 T cell receptor beta chains below was sequenced from the same sample in a study of T cells after yellow fever vaccination. TCRdb redid the calling of the 5' RACE reads with MiXCR, one entry per CDR3 protein. Among more than 450,000 distinct CDR3 sequences listed, about a fifth were seen once. The sequences come from PBMCs, collected 20 to 25 days after the first yellow fever vaccination. The source of these receptors is a man aged 18 to 30 who received the YFV17D yellow fever vaccine.

In its sample, this clonotype was seen a few times. This chain links TRBV12-3 or TRBV12-4 with TRBJ1-5; 7 nucleotides agree with TRBD1. Germline trimming cut 6 bases from V and 13 bases from J; bases unmatched to any gene: 6. The CDR3 is made up of 11 amino acids. The CDR3 here is CASSDRVRQHF. The CDR3 bases are TGTGCCAGCAGCGACAGGGTACGGCAGCATTTT.

This clonotype has only a few counts. This chain joins TRBV19 and TRBJ2-1, with D tentatively TRBD1 or TRBD2 (5 bases each). Germline CDR1 reads LNHDA; CDR2 reads SQIVND (reference sequence). This CDR3 is 14 amino acids long. Trimming pared 10 bases from V and 4 bases from J, leaving 17 bases between. The CDR3, as DNA: TGTGCCACCCAGTGGGGGACGGAATACAATGAGCAGTTCTTC. Its translation is CATQWGTEYNEQFF.

Only a few counts were recorded for this clonotype. The chain links TRBV6-5 to TRBJ2-7; the D gene could be TRBD1 or TRBD2 (7 bases each). The CDR3 totals 15 residues. Germline CDR1 and CDR2: MNHEY and SVGAGI. V shed 2 bases and J shed 5 bases, with 16 bases lying between them. Here the CDR3 reads CASSYGDRGTNEQYV. The DNA for the CDR3 is TGTGCCAGCAGTTACGGGGACAGAGGGACTAACGAGCAGTACGTC.

This clonotype showed up just a few times. DNA of the CDR3: TGTGCCAGCAGCTTGCCCCGTACAGGGAACAATGAGCAGTTCTTC. This gives the protein CASSLPRTGNNEQFF. The chain combines TRBV7-3 with TRBJ2-1; D perhaps matches TRBD1 (6 bases). This CDR3 is 15 amino acids long. Per the germline V gene, CDR1 is SGHTA and CDR2 is FQGTGA. Trimming removed 3 bases at V and 5 bases at J, with 14 bases between.

V is TRBV5-1 and J is TRBJ2-3; perhaps D is TRBD1 or TRBD2 (5 bases each). The V gene's germline CDR1 is SGHRS and CDR2 YFSETQ. This CDR3 region has 19 residues. Trimming left V 4 bases short and J 0 bases short, with 24 bases between. The CDR3 is CASSIRGATDTYSTDTQYF. The CDR3 coding sequence is TGCGCCAGCAGCATACGAGGGGCCACCGACACCTATAGCACAGATACGCAGTATTTT. Using reference TRBV5-1 and TRBJ2-3 for the parts outside the CDR3, the full variable domain is KAGVTQTPRYLIKTRGQQVTLSCSPISGHRSVSWYQQTPGQGLQFLFEYFSETQRNKGNFPGRFSGRQFSNSRSEMNVSTLELGDSALYLCASSIRGATDTYSTDTQYFGPGTRLTVL.

The V gene is TRBV20-1, the J gene TRBJ1-6, with 7 nucleotides matching TRBD1. Losses at the gene ends were 8 bases for V and 7 bases for J; bases not matched to a gene: 8. This CDR3 contains 13 residues. From germline, CDR1 is DFQATT and CDR2 SNEGSKA (reference sequence). The CDR3 reads CSQRDRENSPLHF. The CDR3 DNA is TGCAGTCAGAGGGACAGAGAAAATTCACCCCTCCACTTT.

This chain links TRBV12-3 or TRBV12-4 with TRBJ1-5, with a tentative D call TRBD1 (6 bases). The CDR3 has 15 residues. V lost 6 bases and J lost 0, with 12 bases in between. The CDR3 DNA reads TGTGCCAGCAGACAGGGAGGCCCTAGCAATCAGCCCCAGCATTTT. Amino acids: CASRQGGPSNQPQHF.

With respect to this clonotype: This may arise from a read error, as a much more abundant clone is one base away. The V gene is TRBV11-2, the J gene TRBJ2-5; D call uncertain. Germline CDR1 and CDR2: SGHAT and FQNNGV. V shed 4 bases and J shed 1 base, with 10 bases lying between them. The CDR3 runs 14 residues. The CDR3 is CASSWSYFQETQYF. As DNA, the CDR3 is TGTGCCAGCAGCTGGTCCTACTTCCAAGAGACCCAGTACTTC.

V is TRBV20-1 and J is TRBJ2-1; D is undetermined. Trimming cost V 4 bases and J 3 bases, with 4 bases left between them. CDR3 length: 11 amino acids. Germline CDR1 DFQATT, CDR2 SNEGSKA (reference sequence). The DNA of the CDR3 is TGCAGTGCTACTATCTACAATGAGCAGTTCTTC. Translated: CSATIYNEQFF.

In its sample, this clonotype was seen a few times. This chain links TRBV7-2 with TRBJ2-7; 9 positions match TRBD2. This CDR3 contains 14 residues. J gave up 4 bases and V 5 bases, and 6 bases lay outside the gene matches. CDR1 is SGHTA, CDR2 FQGNSA, per germline. The DNA for the CDR3 is TGTGCCAGCAGCGCCAGCGGGGGGCGTTACGAGCAGTACTTC. Translated, it gives CASSASGGRYEQYF. The full variable domain, in which reference TRBV7-2 and TRBJ2-7 provide the parts outside the CDR3, is GAGVSQSPSNKVTEKGKDVELRCDPISGHTALYWYRQSLGQGLEFLIYFQGNSAPDKSGLPSDRFSAERTGGSVSTLTIQRTQQEDSAVYLCASSASGGRYEQYFGPGTRLTVT.

The gene calls are TRBV11-2 and TRBJ2-3; TRBD1 aligns across 8 bases. V lost 7 bases to trimming and J lost 0 bases; unmatched junction nucleotides: 6. There are 15 residues in the CDR3. Germline V lookup: CDR1 SGHAT, CDR2 FQNNGV. Here the CDR3 reads CASTPSGGSTDTQYF. DNA of the CDR3: TGTGCCAGCACGCCCTCAGGGGGCAGCACAGATACGCAGTATTTT.

This chain joins TRBV5-5 and TRBJ2-5, with D possibly TRBD1 on 6 matching bases. This CDR3 has 14 amino acids. Germline loops: CDR1 SGHKS, CDR2 YYEKEE (reference sequence). The germline V and J ends were trimmed by 2 bases and 2 bases, with 10 bases remaining between them. In nucleotides, the CDR3 is TGTGCCAGCAGCTTCCAGGGGAGTCAAGAGACCCAGTACTTC. Amino acid sequence: CASSFQGSQETQYF.

Here the CDR3 DNA reads TGTGCCAGCACCAAATTAGGGACACTTGACACTGAAGCTTTCTTT. Translation gives CASTKLGTLDTEAFF. The J gene is TRBJ1-1, the V gene TRBV6-1, with D possibly being TRBD1 (6 bases). CDR1 is MNHNS, CDR2 SASEGT, per germline. Trimming cost V 7 bases and J 3 bases, with 18 bases left between them. The CDR3 consists of 15 residues.

The V call is TRBV7-2, the J call TRBJ2-1, with 11 bases aligning to TRBD2. The CDR3 spans 16 residues. Per the germline V gene, CDR1 is SGHTA and CDR2 is FQGNSA. After removal of 3 bases from V and 4 bases from J, the junction contained 5 bases not matched to a gene. The CDR3 is CASSFVAGGRYNEQFF. The CDR3 region has the DNA TGTGCCAGCAGCTTCGTAGCGGGGGGGCGGTACAATGAGCAGTTCTTC.

The V call is TRBV6-2 or TRBV6-3, the J call TRBJ1-2, with TRBD1 as a possible D gene (5 bases). CDR1 is MNHEY, CDR2 SVGEGT, per germline. Trimming stripped 5 bases from V and 1 base from J, with 20 bases between. The CDR3 runs to 17 residues. The CDR3, as DNA: TGTGCCAGCAGTCGAGGAAGGGGCAGGGCCCTTAACTATGGCTACACCTTC. Translating gives CASSRGRGRALNYGYTF.

The V gene is TRBV6-5, the J gene TRBJ2-5, with D maybe TRBD2 (6 bases). This CDR3 is built from 14 residues. V gave up 2 bases and J gave up 4 bases, with 11 bases separating them. Germline lookup yields CDR1 MNHEY and CDR2 SVGAGI. Written as DNA, the CDR3 is TGTGCCAGCAGTTACGCGGGGTTTGTAGAGACCCAGTACTTC. It yields the protein CASSYAGFVETQYF.

The CDR3 loop is CASSGGTGASGANVLTF. The CDR3 bases are TGTGCCAGCAGCGGAGGGACAGGGGCATCTGGGGCCAACGTCCTGACTTTC. V gene TRBV9 combines with J gene TRBJ2-6; the match to TRBD1 covers 10 bases. Germline CDR1 SGDLS, CDR2 YYNGEE. V lost 3 bases, J lost 1 base, and 4 bases stayed unmatched. This CDR3 spans 17 amino acids.

The V call is TRBV9, the J call TRBJ2-4; the D gene is possibly TRBD2 (6 bases). Germline CDR1 and CDR2: SGDLS and YYNGEE. Deletions cut 0 bases from V and 5 bases from J, with 6 bases between. CDR3 length: 13 amino acids. The CDR3 loop reads CASSVAGENIQYF. The CDR3 bases are TGTGCCAGCAGCGTAGCGGGAGAAAACATTCAGTACTTC.

J is TRBJ2-1 and V is TRBV11-2; TRBD2 aligns across 9 bases. CDR3 length equals 17 residues. CDR1 and CDR2 from the germline V gene are SGHAT and FQNNGV. With 0 bases clipped from V and 7 bases from J, the junction kept 10 bases outside the gene matches. Here the CDR3 reads CASSLEAGGGARNEQFF. Here the CDR3 DNA reads TGTGCCAGCAGCTTAGAGGCGGGCGGGGGGGCCAGGAATGAGCAGTTCTTC.

In its sample, this clonotype was seen once. The genes are TRBV5-1 and TRBJ2-7, with 10 bases matching TRBD2. Germline lookup yields CDR1 SGHRS and CDR2 YFSETQ. The V and J ends lost 1 base and 5 bases, in that order; junction bases with no gene match: 3. The CDR3 covers 14 residues. The CDR3 region is CASSLTSGANEQYV. DNA of the CDR3: TGCGCCAGCAGCTTGACTAGCGGGGCTAACGAGCAGTACGTC.

Ten or more counts support this clonotype. This sequence joins TRBV18 and TRBJ1-2; D ambiguous. Trimming took off 2 bases at V and 7 bases at J, with 11 bases between the two ends. This CDR3 spans 13 amino acids. Germline CDR1 KGHSH, CDR2 LQKENI. The CDR3, as DNA: TGTGCCAGCTCACCAGGGAGGTTAAGTGGCTACACCTTC. It translates to CASSPGRLSGYTF.

The J gene is TRBJ2-7, the V gene TRBV6-1, with a tentative D call TRBD1 (5 bases). The CDR3 has 13 residues. Germline CDR1 and CDR2: MNHNS and SASEGT. V was trimmed by 2 bases and J by 2 bases, leaving 7 bases between them. Here the CDR3 reads CASSESRAYEQYF. The CDR3 DNA is TGTGCCAGCAGTGAATCCAGGGCCTACGAGCAGTACTTC.

This chain joins TRBV27 and TRBJ1-4; 10 bases are shared with TRBD1. Trimming at V came to 6 bases and at J to 8 bases, leaving 9 bases not matched to a gene. The CDR3 runs to 15 residues. Per germline, CDR1 MNHEY and CDR2 SMNVEV (reference sequence). This CDR3 reads CASSLTGGRGEKLFF. CDR3 in DNA: TGTGCCAGCAGCTTGACAGGGGGCCGCGGGGAAAAACTGTTTTTT. Based on the CDR3 plus reference TRBV27 and TRBJ1-4, the full variable domain is EAQVTQNPRYLITVTGKKLTVTCSQNMNHEYMSWYRQDPGLGLRQIYYSMNVEVTDKGDVPEGYKVSRKEKRNFPLILESPSPNQTSLYFCASSLTGGRGEKLFFGSGTQLSVL.

This clonotype was detected a few times. The V call is TRBV2, the J call TRBJ1-5, with D unclear. V lost 3 bases and J 2 bases, leaving 11 bases between the germline ends. CDR1 SNHLY and CDR2 FYNNEI come from the germline V gene. CDR3 length: 15 amino acids. The CDR3 sequence is CASSDDFAGNQPQHF. The CDR3 DNA follows: TGTGCCAGCAGTGACGATTTTGCGGGCAATCAGCCCCAGCATTTT.